The rows below give T cell receptor beta chains drawn from one sample of a study of CD8 T cells in ankylosing spondylitis. One entry per CDR3 protein, called by TCRdb with MiXCR from the 5' RACE reads. The repertoire holds about 39,000 distinct CDR3 sequences, under 13% seen once, with more than 15% in the top ten. Sample: blood, either unsorted or a sorted T cell fraction (not recorded which). The receptors stem from a male donor with ankylosing spondylitis or in good health (not recorded which). Both conserved end residues are part of each CDR3. The D gene is left open where the match is weak. Size is omitted from some rows. Given values are once, few, many or a class for expanded clones.

cdr3_aa cdr3_nt j_call d_call clone_size v_call
CSARGGLGVNEQFF TGCAGTGCTAGGGGGGGTCTAGGAGTAAATGAGCAGTTCTTC TRBJ2-1 NA medium-sized TRBV20-1
CSVVGTRAQSTETQYF TGCAGCGTTGTGGGGACTAGGGCCCAATCCACAGAGACCCAGTACTTC TRBJ2-5 TRBD2 NA TRBV29-1
CSAPGTFLNSPLHF TGCAGTGCTCCTGGGACATTTTTGAATTCACCCCTCCACTTT TRBJ1-6 NA many TRBV20-1
CASIGQESYNEQFF TGTGCCAGCATAGGACAGGAATCCTACAATGAGCAGTTCTTC TRBJ2-1 TRBD1 many TRBV12-3/TRBV12-4
CASVTIQTSNNEQFF TGTGCCAGCGTCACAATCCAAACTAGCAACAATGAGCAGTTCTTC TRBJ2-1 NA many TRBV12-3/TRBV12-4
CASSPTASGQFF TGTGCCAGCAGTCCGACAGCCTCGGGGCAGTTCTTC TRBJ2-1 NA many TRBV7-9
CASKIGGIEQFF TGTGCCAGTAAAATCGGAGGCATTGAGCAGTTCTTC TRBJ2-1 NA many TRBV2
CASSYTGVTEAFF TGTGCCAGCAGTTACACAGGGGTTACTGAAGCTTTCTTT TRBJ1-1 TRBD1 many TRBV6-5
CASSSAGDHEQYF TGTGCCAGCAGCTCCGCGGGAGACCACGAGCAGTACTTC TRBJ2-7 TRBD2 many TRBV4-2
CSVVLTGGLAASNEQFF TGCAGCGTTGTCCTCACGGGGGGACTAGCGGCAAGTAATGAGCAGTTCTTC TRBJ2-1 TRBD2 many TRBV29-1
CASSQDRLVRTGELFF TGTGCCAGCAGCCAGGATCGACTAGTCCGCACCGGGGAGCTGTTTTTT TRBJ2-2 NA many TRBV3-1
CASSPRQGSAKNIQYF TGTGCCAGCAGCCCCCGACAGGGATCTGCCAAAAACATTCAGTACTTC TRBJ2-4 TRBD1 many TRBV7-9
CASSVAGGALDIQYF TGTGCCAGCAGCGTAGCCGGGGGCGCATTAGATATTCAGTACTTC TRBJ2-4 NA many TRBV9
CASSLVGGQPNQPQHF TGTGCCAGCAGCTTAGTCGGGGGACAGCCTAATCAGCCCCAGCATTTT TRBJ1-5 TRBD1 many TRBV7-2
CASRTGGGSGANVLTF TGTGCCAGCAGGACGGGGGGGGGCTCTGGGGCCAACGTCCTGACTTTC TRBJ2-6 TRBD2 many TRBV12-3/TRBV12-4
CATSRKGGGSGANVLTF TGTGCCACCAGCAGGAAGGGCGGGGGGAGTGGGGCCAACGTCCTGACTTTC TRBJ2-6 TRBD2 many TRBV15
CASSPAAYSPLHF TGTGCCAGCAGCCCCGCGGCGTATTCACCCCTCCACTTT TRBJ1-6 NA NA TRBV9
CASSSGLAGLGEQFF TGCGCCAGCAGCTCGGGACTAGCGGGATTGGGTGAGCAGTTCTTC TRBJ2-1 TRBD2 few TRBV5-1
CASSQDSHLRQYF TGTGCCAGCAGCCAAGATAGCCACCTTCGGCAGTATTTT TRBJ2-3 NA many TRBV4-2
CATQGAEQYF TGTGCCACCCAGGGCGCCGAGCAGTACTTC TRBJ2-7 NA many TRBV10-3
CASSQMSVNTGELFF TGCGCCAGCAGCCAGATGAGCGTGAACACCGGGGAGCTGTTTTTT TRBJ2-2 NA many TRBV4-3
CASSQDYPTGKGYEQYF TGCGCCAGCAGCCAAGATTATCCCACAGGGAAGGGATACGAGCAGTACTTC TRBJ2-7 NA many TRBV4-1
CAIRSRDTQYF TGTGCCATCAGGAGCCGAGATACGCAGTATTTT TRBJ2-3 NA many TRBV10-3
CASTLGGNTEAFF TGTGCCAGCACCCTGGGTGGGAACACTGAAGCTTTCTTT TRBJ1-1 NA many TRBV7-3
CSVDGLAGRTNYNEQFF TGCAGCGTTGATGGGCTAGCGGGACGGACGAACTACAATGAGCAGTTCTTC TRBJ2-1 TRBD2 NA TRBV29-1
CASSLVRDTNYEQYF TGTGCCAGCAGCTTAGTTCGGGACACAAACTACGAGCAGTACTTC TRBJ2-7 NA many TRBV7-8
CSASEALSGTDTQYF TGCAGTGCTAGTGAGGCACTTAGCGGCACAGATACGCAGTATTTT TRBJ2-3 NA many TRBV20-1
CASSLGTARGTDTQYF TGCGCCAGCAGCTTGGGGACCGCCCGCGGCACAGATACGCAGTATTTT TRBJ2-3 NA many TRBV5-1
CASSPVGGSTGTSGTDTQYF TGTGCCAGCAGTCCTGTCGGGGGATCCACCGGGACTAGCGGGACAGATACGCAGTATTTT TRBJ2-3 TRBD2 NA TRBV28
CASSGQGVAGTEAFF TGTGCCAGCAGTGGACAGGGAGTTGCGGGCACTGAAGCTTTCTTT TRBJ1-1 TRBD1 many TRBV12-3/TRBV12-4
CASSLVADSTDTQYF TGCGCCAGCAGCTTGGTAGCTGATAGCACAGATACGCAGTATTTT TRBJ2-3 NA many TRBV5-1
CSAPRRDFHNEQFF TGCAGTGCTCCTCGCCGGGATTTCCACAATGAGCAGTTCTTC TRBJ2-1 NA NA TRBV20-1
CASSPGTGHYEQYF TGTGCCAGCTCACCCGGGACAGGACACTACGAGCAGTACTTC TRBJ2-7 TRBD1 few TRBV18
CASSQENQPQHF TGCGCCAGCAGCCAGGAGAATCAGCCCCAGCATTTT TRBJ1-5 NA many TRBV4-1
CSAPLSYEQYF TGCAGTGCCCCCTTATCCTACGAGCAGTACTTC TRBJ2-7 NA NA TRBV20-1
CATTLTDTDTQYF TGTGCCACCACCCTGACCGACACAGATACGCAGTATTTT TRBJ2-3 NA few TRBV24-1
CASSLSGGTIAKNIQYF TGTGCCAGCTCCCTAAGTGGTGGAACTATAGCCAAAAACATTCAGTACTTC TRBJ2-4 NA NA TRBV18
CAISGTRGDGNTDTQYF TGTGCCATCAGTGGAACTAGGGGCGACGGGAATACAGATACGCAGTATTTT TRBJ2-3 NA many TRBV10-3
CASRVGGRDTDTQYF TGTGCCAGTCGGGTCGGAGGGAGGGACACAGATACGCAGTATTTT TRBJ2-3 TRBD2 NA TRBV6-1
CSATAGRARETQYF TGCAGTGCTACAGCAGGGAGGGCCAGGGAGACCCAGTACTTC TRBJ2-5 TRBD2 many TRBV20-1
CASSLSGGRADQPQHF TGTGCCAGCAGTTTATCAGGGGGACGGGCCGATCAGCCCCAGCATTTT TRBJ1-5 TRBD1 few TRBV28
CASSQGGQGEGYTF TGTGCCAGCAGCCAAGGAGGTCAGGGTGAAGGCTACACCTTC TRBJ1-2 NA NA TRBV3-1
CSARGGSDNEQFF TGCAGTGCTAGAGGGGGGAGCGACAATGAGCAGTTCTTC TRBJ2-1 NA medium-sized TRBV20-1
CASSLDGQNTEAFF TGCGCCAGCAGCTTAGATGGACAGAACACTGAAGCTTTCTTT TRBJ1-1 NA many TRBV5-1
CASSLDAPGRGAFF TGCGCCAGCAGCTTGGACGCCCCAGGCCGGGGGGCTTTCTTT TRBJ1-1 NA many TRBV5-1
CSASGGGTYNEQFF TGCAGTGCTAGTGGAGGGGGGACCTACAATGAGCAGTTCTTC TRBJ2-1 NA NA TRBV20-1
CSVRSGRSYEQYF TGCAGCGTACGGTCAGGGCGATCTTACGAGCAGTACTTC TRBJ2-7 NA many TRBV29-1
CASSIATEQFF TGTGCCAGTAGTATAGCAACCGAGCAGTTCTTC TRBJ2-1 NA few TRBV19
CASSLGSSWGYTF TGTGCCAGCAGCTTAGGATCCAGTTGGGGCTACACCTTC TRBJ1-2 NA many TRBV7-2
CASSFSDVSYEQYF TGCGCCAGCAGCTTTTCGGACGTCTCCTACGAGCAGTACTTC TRBJ2-7 NA many TRBV5-1
CASSGRAGETQYF TGTGCCAGCAGCGGGAGGGCTGGAGAGACCCAGTACTTC TRBJ2-5 TRBD2 NA TRBV5-6
CSALDNEQFF TGCAGTGCGTTAGACAATGAGCAGTTCTTC TRBJ2-1 NA few TRBV20-1
CASSQNGGRAEAFF TGTGCCAGCAGCCAGAATGGGGGCAGGGCTGAAGCTTTCTTT TRBJ1-1 NA many TRBV6-1
CASSGWIDYTGELFF TGTGCCAGCAGCGGGTGGATTGACTACACCGGGGAGCTGTTTTTT TRBJ2-2 NA many TRBV9
CASSLGLADGELFF TGTGCCAGCAGCTTAGGGCTAGCGGACGGGGAGCTGTTTTTT TRBJ2-2 TRBD2 many TRBV11-1
CASTRGDFSSSYNEQFF TGTGCCAGCACCCGGGGGGACTTTTCTAGCTCCTACAATGAGCAGTTCTTC TRBJ2-1 TRBD2 many TRBV6-1
CASSRGSLQETQYF TGTGCCAGCAGCCGAGGTTCACTGCAAGAGACCCAGTACTTC TRBJ2-5 NA many TRBV7-2
CASSEAGNSPLHF TGTGCCAGCAGTGAGGCAGGGAATTCACCCCTCCACTTT TRBJ1-6 NA NA TRBV25-1
CASRPGQTNYGYTF TGCGCCAGCAGACCCGGACAGACGAACTATGGCTACACCTTC TRBJ1-2 NA many TRBV4-1
CASSEGIRTGTRTYNEQFF TGTGCCAGCAGTGAGGGCATACGAACCGGGACAAGGACCTACAATGAGCAGTTCTTC TRBJ2-1 NA many TRBV25-1